Following are 29 T cell receptor beta chains from one sample sequenced in a study of shared T cell receptors in the human thymus. The method was immunoSEQ multiplex PCR; TCRdb's version includes in-frame clones alone and lacks a portion of them. In the table there are 630,000 or so clones, over 75% of which are singletons. This sample also belongs to another study, concerning human thymus T cells.

The sequenced sample was thymocytes. The receptor set was obtained from a boy under two years old with a congenital heart defect.

The chain employs TRBV28 and TRBJ2-7, with 9 positions matching TRBD2. The germline CDR1 and CDR2 sequences are MDHEN and SYDVKM. Germline trimming cut 6 bases from V and 3 bases from J; bases unmatched to any gene: 27. The CDR3 is made up of 21 amino acids. The CDR3 region is CASSQLLTQTSGHYLSYEQYF. CDR3 DNA: TGTGCCAGCAGCCAACTACTCACCCAGACTAGCGGACACTATCTCAGCTACGAGCAGTACTTC. Together with reference TRBV28 and TRBJ2-7, the CDR3 gives the full variable domain: DVKVTQSSRYLVKRTGEKVFLECVQDMDHENMFWYRQDPGLGLRLIYFSYDVKMKEKGDIPEGYSVSREKKERFSLILESASTNQTSMYLCASSQLLTQTSGHYLSYEQYFGPGTRLTVT.

This chain uses TRBV5-1 with TRBJ2-4; a weak D match, TRBD1 (6 bases). Between the trimmed V and J ends, which lost 1 base and 0 bases, there was a span of 14 bases. Germline loops: CDR1 SGHRS, CDR2 YFSETQ. This CDR3 region has 17 residues. CDR3 sequence (DNA): TGCGCCAGCAGCTTGTTCAGGGGCCCATTAGCCAAAAACATTCAGTACTTC. Translation: CASSLFRGPLAKNIQYF.

The chain employs TRBV9 and TRBJ1-1; D is unresolved. The germline gives CDR1 SGDLS, CDR2 YYNGEE. Trimming pared 5 bases from V and 5 bases from J, leaving 13 bases between. This CDR3 comprises 13 residues. The CDR3 sequence: CASSKESGTEAFF. The CDR3 DNA follows: TGTGCCAGCAGTAAGGAATCAGGTACTGAAGCTTTCTTT.

CDR3 sequence reads: CASSPQFASGPYNEQFF. The CDR3 DNA follows: TGTGCCAGCTCACCCCAGTTTGCTAGCGGCCCTTACAATGAGCAGTTCTTC. The chain is built from TRBV18 and TRBJ2-1; 7 nucleotides agree with TRBD2. CDR1 is KGHSH and CDR2 is LQKENI in the germline V gene. CDR3 length equals 17 residues. Losses at the gene ends were 3 bases for V and 4 bases for J; bases not matched to a gene: 12.

V is TRBV27 and J is TRBJ2-1; D not resolved. The CDR3 consists of 13 residues. CDR1 and CDR2 from the germline V gene are MNHEY and SMNVEV (reference sequence). V was clipped by 3 bases and J by 8 bases, with 11 bases between them. The CDR3, as DNA: TGTGCCAGCAGTTTCAGGCTTCTTGATGAGCAGTTCTTC. It encodes CASSFRLLDEQFF.

The V call is TRBV27, the J call TRBJ2-3; TRBD2 is a possible D gene (5 bases). The CDR3 has 13 amino acids. Germline V gene sequence: CDR1 MNHEY, CDR2 SMNVEV (reference sequence). V gave up 6 bases and J gave up 2 bases, with 9 bases separating them. CDR3 in DNA: TGTGCCAGCAGCGGACTTCCCACAGATACGCAGTATTTT. Protein: CASSGLPTDTQYF.

The rearrangement uses TRBV28 and TRBJ1-2; D is possibly TRBD1 (5 bases). V gave up 6 bases and J gave up 6 bases, with 11 bases separating them. The length of the CDR3 is 12 residues. Germline V gene lookup returns CDR1 MDHEN and CDR2 SYDVKM. The CDR3 DNA is TGTGCCAGCAGCTCAGGGAAAGATGGCTACACCTTC. This translates into CASSSGKDGYTF.

The V and J genes are TRBV5-6 and TRBJ2-7, with 8 bases fitting TRBD1. V trimming: 2 bases; J trimming: 5 bases; junction bases outside the gene matches: 3. This CDR3 is built from 13 residues. The germline CDR1 and CDR2 sequences are SGHDT and YYEEEE. CDR3: CASSFAGGDEQYF. CDR3 coding DNA: TGTGCCAGCAGCTTCGCAGGGGGCGACGAGCAGTACTTC.

The chain combines TRBV9 with TRBJ2-1, with 14 bases lining up with TRBD2. The germline V gene has CDR1 SGDLS and CDR2 YYNGEE. The V and J ends lost 3 bases and 0 bases, in that order; junction bases with no gene match: 8. CDR3 length equals 19 residues. CDR3 region: CASSARTSGRYSSYNEQFF. In nucleotides, the CDR3 is TGTGCCAGCAGCGCTAGGACTAGCGGGAGGTACAGCTCCTACAATGAGCAGTTCTTC.

The chain employs TRBV2 and TRBJ2-3; weak D call: TRBD2 (6 bases). Germline CDR1 is SNHLY and CDR2 is FYNNEI. Between the trimmed V and J ends, which lost 6 bases and 0 bases, there was a span of 16 bases. The CDR3 extends over 16 amino acids. CDR3 residues: CASSAQTGASTDTQYF. In nucleotides, the CDR3 is TGTGCCAGCAGCGCCCAGACGGGAGCTAGCACAGATACGCAGTATTTT.

The chain joins TRBV15 to TRBJ2-7, with 8 bases aligning to TRBD2. The CDR3 spans 16 residues. The V gene's germline CDR1 is LNHNV and CDR2 YYDKDF (reference sequence). J gave up 3 bases and V 5 bases, and 12 bases lay outside the gene matches. The CDR3 DNA sequence: TGTGCCACCAGCTGGGGGGACCGGGAGGGGAACTACGAGCAGTACTTC. It specifies CATSWGDREGNYEQYF.

The CDR3 is CASSFRRQLGGANVLTF. Here the CDR3 DNA reads TGTGCCAGCAGCTTCCGCCGACAGCTGGGGGGGGCCAACGTCCTGACTTTC. The V and J genes are TRBV5-4 and TRBJ2-6; D might be TRBD1 (5 bases). V lost 2 bases and J lost 4, with 16 bases in between. Germline V gene sequence: CDR1 SGHNT, CDR2 YYREEE (reference sequence). This CDR3 has 17 residues.

The chain carries TRBV11-3 and TRBJ2-7; D possibly corresponds to TRBD2 (7 bases). This CDR3 is built from 14 residues. V was clipped by 9 bases and J by 4 bases, with 19 bases between them. Germline V gives CDR1 SGHNT, CDR2 YENEEA. This chain's CDR3 is CARKGGQGMYEQYF. The CDR3 region has the DNA TGTGCCAGGAAGGGGGGGCAGGGTATGTACGAGCAGTACTTC.

The rearrangement uses TRBV9 and TRBJ2-1; D not certain. The CDR3 runs 12 residues. The germline V and J ends were trimmed by 7 bases and 1 base, with 6 bases remaining between them. Germline V CDR1 and CDR2: SGDLS, YYNGEE. This CDR3 reads CASAISYNEQFF. Written as DNA, the CDR3 is TGTGCCAGCGCTATATCCTACAATGAGCAGTTCTTC.

This clone showed up just once. The gene calls are TRBV4-2 and TRBJ2-1; D is unclear. Germline assignment: CDR1 LGHNA and CDR2 YNFKEQ. Trimming shortened V by 1 base and J by 10 bases, and 14 bases separated the two germline ends. The CDR3 totals 14 residues. CDR3 bases: TGTGCCAGCAGCCAAGGCCGACTTCGTAGGGAGCAGTTCTTC. Protein: CASSQGRLRREQFF.

The rearrangement joins TRBV14 to TRBJ1-2; D unclear. The CDR3 runs to 15 residues. Trimming left V 0 bases short and J 4 bases short, with 12 bases between. Germline values: CDR1 SGHDN, CDR2 FVKESK. DNA for the CDR3: TGTGCCAGCAGCCAAGATTCTGCGAATGGCTATGGCTACACCTTC. Amino acid sequence: CASSQDSANGYGYTF.

In its sample, this clone was seen once. The rearrangement joins TRBV29-1 to TRBJ1-4; 8 bases map to TRBD1. Germline assignment: CDR1 SQVTM and CDR2 ANQGSEA. With V trimmed by 0 bases and J by 8 bases, 5 bases remained unmatched. CDR3 size: 14 residues. The CDR3 loop reads CSVEDVQGGEKLFF. In DNA form, the CDR3 reads TGCAGCGTTGAAGATGTACAGGGGGGAGAAAAACTGTTTTTT.

There are a few counts of this clone. This chain links TRBV18 with TRBJ2-3, with D perhaps TRBD2 (6 bases). The CDR3 extends over 15 amino acids. Germline lookup yields CDR1 KGHSH and CDR2 LQKENI. V shed 2 bases and J shed 2 bases, with 11 bases lying between them. This CDR3 is CASSPGGFTTDTQYF. In nucleotides, the CDR3 is TGTGCCAGCTCACCAGGAGGGTTCACCACAGATACGCAGTATTTT. The full variable domain, its missing parts supplied by reference TRBV18 and TRBJ2-3, is NAGVMQNPRHLVRRRGQEARLRCSPMKGHSHVYWYRQLPEEGLKFMVYLQKENIIDESGMPKERFSAEFPKEGPSILRIQQVVRGDSAAYFCASSPGGFTTDTQYFGPGTRLTVL.

J is TRBJ2-1 and V is TRBV19, with 9 positions matching TRBD2. Germline assignment: CDR1 LNHDA and CDR2 SQIVND (reference sequence). CDR3 length: 16 amino acids. V dropped 3 bases and J dropped 8; count of bases not matched to a gene: 11. This CDR3 reads CASSIEGGRVVDEQFF. CDR3 coding DNA: TGTGCCAGTAGTATCGAGGGCGGGAGGGTTGTGGATGAGCAGTTCTTC.

The chain has TRBV7-9 and TRBJ1-4; TRBD1 is a possible D gene (5 bases). V lost 5 bases to trimming and J lost 2 bases, with 15 bases between them. The germline CDR1 and CDR2 sequences are SEHNR and FQNEAQ (reference sequence). The CDR3 runs to 16 residues. CDR3 coding DNA: TGTGCCAGCAGCCCGGGGGGTGACCTGACTAATGAAAAACTGTTTTTT. It specifies CASSPGGDLTNEKLFF.

V and J are TRBV4-3 and TRBJ1-2, with a weak D call TRBD1 (6 bases). The CDR3 spans 16 residues. Germline loops: CDR1 LGHNA, CDR2 YSLEER. The V and J ends lost 5 bases and 0 bases respectively, with 16 bases between them. The CDR3 DNA is TGCGCCAGCAGCTTGGAGTTAGGGACACCTAACTATGGCTACACCTTC. Translated: CASSLELGTPNYGYTF.

This clone was seen a few times. CDR3 nucleotide sequence: TGTGCCATCAGTGCACAGGCGTACGAGCAGTACTTC. It specifies CAISAQAYEQYF. The chain is built from TRBV10-3 and TRBJ2-7; TRBD1 is a possible D gene (5 bases). The V end was cut by 4 bases, the J end by 4 bases, with 8 bases between. Germline CDR1 ENHRY, CDR2 SYGVKD. The CDR3 loop spans 12 amino acids.

Points on this clone: Other DNA sequences in the same sample also yield this CDR3. J is TRBJ1-6 and V is TRBV30; no clear D. The CDR3 covers 19 residues. Germline CDR1 GTSNPN, CDR2 SVGIG (reference sequence). V shed 3 bases and J shed 13 bases, with 34 bases lying between them. CDR3 residues: CAWSKPGRGTGNTRSPLHF. In nucleotides, the CDR3 is TGTGCCTGGAGCAAACCTGGTCGGGGAACGGGAAACACGCGATCCCCCCTCCACTTT.

The rearrangement uses TRBV4-3 and TRBJ1-4, with TRBD1 matching over 7 bases. The CDR3 extends over 14 amino acids. Per the germline V gene, CDR1 is LGHNA and CDR2 is YSLEER. V trimming: 3 bases; J trimming: 4 bases; junction bases outside the gene matches: 2. CDR3 in amino acids: CASSHGTDNEKLFF. The CDR3 DNA is TGCGCCAGCAGCCACGGGACAGATAATGAAAAACTGTTTTTT.

This sequence joins TRBV10-3 and TRBJ1-2; D is ambiguous. Germline V gene lookup returns CDR1 ENHRY and CDR2 SYGVKD. This CDR3 region has 18 residues. V lost 2 bases to trimming and J lost 5 bases, with 24 bases between them. CDR3 sequence: CAISEPEGGKLPVYGYTF. The CDR3 region has the DNA TGTGCCATCAGTGAGCCTGAGGGAGGGAAGCTCCCGGTATATGGCTACACCTTC.

The gene calls are TRBV9 and TRBJ2-5; 7 bases line up with TRBD1. The V segment lost 0 bases and the J segment 5 bases; nucleotides outside the gene matches: 13. This CDR3 region has 17 residues. In germline, CDR1 is SGDLS, CDR2 YYNGEE. The CDR3 nucleotides are TGTGCCAGCAGCGTAGAGGGATTATGGCAGGGGGAGGAGACCCAGTACTTC. Translation: CASSVEGLWQGEETQYF.

For the CDR3, the DNA is TGTGCCAGCAGCTTTAGGACTACGAACACCGGGGAGCTGTTTTTT. Translation gives CASSFRTTNTGELFF. The chain links TRBV11-2 to TRBJ2-2; perhaps TRBD2 as D (6 bases). V was trimmed by 3 bases and J by 0 bases, leaving 8 bases between them. The CDR3 has 15 residues. Germline values: CDR1 SGHAT, CDR2 FQNNGV.

V usage is TRBV4-3 and J usage is TRBJ2-3; TRBD1 is a possible D gene (6 bases). The germline V and J ends were trimmed by 3 bases and 4 bases, with 20 bases remaining between them. CDR3 length: 17 residues. Germline loops: CDR1 LGHNA, CDR2 YSLEER. The chain's CDR3 is CASSHKTRQECADTQYF. The CDR3 DNA reads as TGCGCCAGCAGCCACAAGACGAGACAGGAGTGTGCAGATACGCAGTATTTT.

The chain carries TRBV5-6 and TRBJ1-1; tentative D call: TRBD1 (5 bases). CDR1 is SGHDT, CDR2 YYEEEE, per germline. The V gene lost 3 bases and the J gene lost 4 bases, with 13 bases spanning the gap. This CDR3 spans 14 amino acids. In DNA form, the CDR3 reads TGTGCCAGCAGCTCGTCCCGGGGGGTCACTGAAGCTTTCTTT. Residues: CASSSSRGVTEAFF.